This T cell receptor (beta chain) was sequenced during a study of CD8 T cells in Susac syndrome. Study observations and caveats: In its TCR sequencing and HLA analysis, the study acknowledged that the number of individuals was relatively small.

Negative isolation was used for CD8+ and CD4+ T cells, and FACS enrichment was applied to TEMRA cells. In the case of this clonotype: Its antigen is undetermined.

An amount of RNA that ranged from about 0.45 to 1 ug was reverse transcribed with random hexamers. A multiplex approach, immunoSEQ multiplex PCR, amplified TCR beta CDR3 across 54 Vbeta and 13 Jbeta. One entry per CDR3 protein results from TCRdb running MiXCR on the immunoSEQ multiplex PCR reads. Here the sample spans approximately 70,000 distinct CDR3 sequences, approximately 93% being singletons. The ends were cut back, 4 bases at V and 0 bases at J, with 15 bases in the middle. The CDR3 is 17 residues long. The germline V gene encodes CDR1 MNHEY and CDR2 SMNVEV (reference sequence). Material for sequencing was CD8+ T cells from PBMCs. This clonotype was sampled from a human donor with multiple sclerosis. The gene calls are TRBV27 and TRBJ1-4; D remains unclear. For the CDR3, the DNA is TGTGCCAGCAGTTCCCTAGGTAGATCGGCAACTAATGAAAAACTGTTTTTT. Encoded protein: CASSSLGRSATNEKLFF. Complete variable domain (other parts from reference TRBV27 and TRBJ1-4): EAQVTQNPRYLITVTGKKLTVTCSQNMNHEYMSWYRQDPGLGLRQIYYSMNVEVTDKGDVPEGYKVSRKEKRNFPLILESPSPNQTSLYFCASSSLGRSATNEKLFFGSGTQLSVL.